Below, 8 T cell receptor beta chains from the same sample are listed, as sequenced in a study of CXCR3-negative and CXCR3-positive naive CD8 T cells. The TRB libraries of cDNA were built by UMI-labeled 5' RACE. No DNA is given; TCRdb re-called the 5' RACE reads and lists each CDR3 protein once. The clone table shows over 100,000 distinct CDR3 sequences, with the ten largest holding 0.29%. The sequencing input was naive CXCR3- CD8+ T cells from blood. Subset indicated: CD45RO-CCR7+CD27+CD95- naive CD8+ T cells lacking CXCR3 (TNR3-). These receptors were taken from a human donor in good health. Some clones in this sample may be carry-over from other donors' samples.

CDR3 loop: CSVEGGQAAASYNEQFF. The chain has TRBV29-1 and TRBJ2-1; TCRdb calls TRBD1, which cannot be checked without DNA. The CDR3 contains 17 residues. CDR1 and CDR2 from the germline V gene are SQVTM and ANQGSEA.

The rearrangement uses TRBV7-2 and TRBJ2-5; TCRdb's D gene call, TRBD2, goes unchecked for lack of DNA. Germline loops: CDR1 SGHTA, CDR2 FQGNSA. This CDR3 comprises 15 residues. Here the CDR3 reads CASCLGQPIPQTQYF.

The CDR3 loop reads CASRRYGETQYF. This sequence joins TRBV25-1 and TRBJ2-5. CDR3 length equals 12 residues. Per the germline V gene, CDR1 is MGHDK and CDR2 is SYGVNS.

V is TRBV12-3 or TRBV12-4 and J is TRBJ2-1. The CDR3 extends over 14 amino acids. This CDR3 is CASSLAGVINEQFF.

This chain connects TRBV5-1 to TRBJ2-5; TCRdb's assignment of TRBD2 cannot be checked, as there is no DNA. This CDR3 spans 15 amino acids. Germline CDR1 SGHRS, CDR2 YFSETQ. CDR3 region: CASSLDAGEGETQYF.

The chain recombines TRBV29-1 with TRBJ2-7; the TCRdb D gene call, TRBD2, has no DNA to confirm it. This CDR3 comprises 13 residues. Germline V lookup: CDR1 SQVTM, CDR2 ANQGSEA. The CDR3 sequence is CSVEGTETYEQYF.

The chain is built from TRBV28 and TRBJ2-5; TCRdb proposes TRBD1, but this gene call is untestable without DNA. Germline V gene lookup returns CDR1 MDHEN and CDR2 SYDVKM. The CDR3 contains 18 residues. The CDR3 here is CASSLYPTGGATGVTQYF.

J is TRBJ1-1 and V is TRBV10-3. There are 13 residues in the CDR3. Germline CDR1 reads ENHRY; CDR2 reads SYGVKD. The CDR3 sequence is CAISGGGGTEAFF.